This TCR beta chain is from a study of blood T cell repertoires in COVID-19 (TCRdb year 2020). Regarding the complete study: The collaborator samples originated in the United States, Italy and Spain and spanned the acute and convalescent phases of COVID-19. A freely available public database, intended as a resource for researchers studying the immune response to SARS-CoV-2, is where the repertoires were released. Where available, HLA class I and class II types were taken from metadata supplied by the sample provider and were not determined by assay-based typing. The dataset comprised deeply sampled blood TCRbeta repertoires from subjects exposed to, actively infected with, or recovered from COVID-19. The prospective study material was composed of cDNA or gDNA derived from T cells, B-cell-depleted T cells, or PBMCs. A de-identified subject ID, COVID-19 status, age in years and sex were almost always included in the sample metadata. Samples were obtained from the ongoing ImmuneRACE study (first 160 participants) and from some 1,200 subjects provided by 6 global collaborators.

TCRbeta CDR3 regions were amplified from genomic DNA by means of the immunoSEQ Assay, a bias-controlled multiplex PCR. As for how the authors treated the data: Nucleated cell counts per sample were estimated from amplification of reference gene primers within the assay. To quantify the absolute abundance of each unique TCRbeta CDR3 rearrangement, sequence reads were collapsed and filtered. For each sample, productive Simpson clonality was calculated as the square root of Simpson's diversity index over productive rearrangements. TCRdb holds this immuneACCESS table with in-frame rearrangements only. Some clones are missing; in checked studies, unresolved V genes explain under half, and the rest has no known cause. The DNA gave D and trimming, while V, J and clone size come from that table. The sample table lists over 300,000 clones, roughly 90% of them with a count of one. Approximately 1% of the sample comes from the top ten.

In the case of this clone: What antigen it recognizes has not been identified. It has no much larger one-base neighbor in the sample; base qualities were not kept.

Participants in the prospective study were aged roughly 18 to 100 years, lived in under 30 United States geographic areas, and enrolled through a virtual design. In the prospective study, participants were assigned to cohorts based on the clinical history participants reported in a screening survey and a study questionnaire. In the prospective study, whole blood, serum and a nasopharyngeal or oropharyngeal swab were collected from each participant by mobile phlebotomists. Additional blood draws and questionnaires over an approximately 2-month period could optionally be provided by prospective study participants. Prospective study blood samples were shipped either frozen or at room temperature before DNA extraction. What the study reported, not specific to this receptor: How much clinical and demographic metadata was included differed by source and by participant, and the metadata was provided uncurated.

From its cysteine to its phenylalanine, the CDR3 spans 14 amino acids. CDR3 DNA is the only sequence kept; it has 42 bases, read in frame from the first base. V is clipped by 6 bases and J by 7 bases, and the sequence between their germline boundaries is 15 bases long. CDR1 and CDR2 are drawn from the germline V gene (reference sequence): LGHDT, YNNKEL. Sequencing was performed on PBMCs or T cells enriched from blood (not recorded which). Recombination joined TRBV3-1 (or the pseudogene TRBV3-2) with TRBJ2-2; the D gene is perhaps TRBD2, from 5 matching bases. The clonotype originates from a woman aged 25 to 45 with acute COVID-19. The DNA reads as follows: TGTGCCAGCAGTACAGATCTTAGCGTCGGGGAGCTGTTTTTT. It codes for CASSTDLSVGELFF.